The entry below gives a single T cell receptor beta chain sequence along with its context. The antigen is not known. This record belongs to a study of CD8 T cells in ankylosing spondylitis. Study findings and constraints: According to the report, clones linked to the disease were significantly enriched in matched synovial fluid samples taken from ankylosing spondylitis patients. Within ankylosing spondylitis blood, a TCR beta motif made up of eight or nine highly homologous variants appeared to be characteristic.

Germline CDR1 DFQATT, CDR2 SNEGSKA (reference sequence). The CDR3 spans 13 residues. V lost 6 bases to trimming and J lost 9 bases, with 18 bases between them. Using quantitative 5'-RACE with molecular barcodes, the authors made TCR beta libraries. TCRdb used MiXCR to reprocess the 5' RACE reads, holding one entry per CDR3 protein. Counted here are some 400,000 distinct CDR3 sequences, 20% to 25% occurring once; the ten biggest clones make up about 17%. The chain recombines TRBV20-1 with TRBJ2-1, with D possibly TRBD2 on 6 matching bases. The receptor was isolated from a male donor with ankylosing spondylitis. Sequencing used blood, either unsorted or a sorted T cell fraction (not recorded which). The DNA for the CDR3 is TGCAGTGCCCCCCGTGCGGGATTGGCTGAGCAGTTCTTC. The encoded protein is CSAPRAGLAEQFF.